Listed below are T cell receptor beta chains from one sample, sequenced in a study of CD8+ T cells in alopecia areata. Method: immunoSEQ multiplex PCR; TCRdb's copy keeps in-frame clones and lacks some. The profile shows 9,500 to 15,000 clones, around 60% of them singletons. Material for sequencing was skin. These receptor sequences come from a human donor with alopecia areata. CDR3s include the opening cysteine and the closing phenylalanine or tryptophan. The order of the fields is V gene, J gene, D gene, clone size, CDR3 protein, CDR3 DNA. A D gene is named only where the DNA matches it firmly. Part of the rows lack a size; the others show once, few, many or a class for expanded clones.

v_call: TRBV29-1
j_call: TRBJ2-1
d_call: TRBD2
clone_size: NA
cdr3_aa: CSVDLTSGSVGEQFF
cdr3_nt: TGCAGCGTTGACTTAACTAGCGGGAGTGTAGGTGAGCAGTTCTTC

v_call: TRBV6-5
j_call: TRBJ2-2
d_call: TRBD1
clone_size: few
cdr3_aa: CASKGQGASGELFF
cdr3_nt: TGTGCCAGCAAGGGACAGGGGGCGTCCGGGGAGCTGTTTTTT

v_call: TRBV5-1
j_call: TRBJ2-3
d_call: NA
clone_size: NA
cdr3_aa: CASSRTTDTQYF
cdr3_nt: TGCGCCAGCAGCCGTACCACAGATACGCAGTATTTT

v_call: TRBV2
j_call: TRBJ1-2
d_call: NA
clone_size: NA
cdr3_aa: CASSEYLGGYGYTF
cdr3_nt: TGTGCCAGCAGTGAATATCTGGGGGGCTATGGCTACACCTTC

v_call: TRBV5-1
j_call: TRBJ1-2
d_call: TRBD1
clone_size: NA
cdr3_aa: CASSSGQGVSGYTF
cdr3_nt: TGCGCCAGCAGCTCCGGACAGGGGGTATCTGGCTACACCTTC

v_call: TRBV7-2
j_call: TRBJ1-1
d_call: TRBD1
clone_size: NA
cdr3_aa: CASSSTGTGGLDTEAFF
cdr3_nt: TGTGCCAGCAGCTCGACCGGGACAGGGGGTTTAGACACTGAAGCTTTCTTT

v_call: TRBV7-2
j_call: TRBJ1-5
d_call: NA
clone_size: NA
cdr3_aa: CASSKGLNAQHF
cdr3_nt: TGTGCCAGCAGCAAGGGACTGAACGCCCAGCATTTT

v_call: TRBV18
j_call: TRBJ2-3
d_call: TRBD2
clone_size: NA
cdr3_aa: CASTSARTDTQYF
cdr3_nt: TGTGCCAGTACTAGCGCTCGCACAGATACGCAGTATTTT

v_call: TRBV7-2
j_call: TRBJ2-5
d_call: NA
clone_size: NA
cdr3_aa: CASSLTEIARGTSQETQYF
cdr3_nt: TGTGCCAGCAGCTTAACAGAGATAGCTCGGGGTACTTCCCAAGAGACCCAGTACTTC

v_call: TRBV5-1
j_call: TRBJ1-1
d_call: NA
clone_size: NA
cdr3_aa: CASSLDHTEAFF
cdr3_nt: TGCGCCAGCAGCTTGGATCACACTGAAGCTTTCTTT

v_call: TRBV27
j_call: TRBJ2-5
d_call: NA
clone_size: NA
cdr3_aa: CASSSYAEETQYF
cdr3_nt: TGTGCCAGCAGTTCTTACGCTGAAGAGACCCAGTACTTC

v_call: TRBV29-1
j_call: TRBJ2-1
d_call: NA
clone_size: NA
cdr3_aa: CSVLQGYNEQFF
cdr3_nt: TGCAGCGTCCTCCAGGGATACAATGAGCAGTTCTTC

v_call: TRBV5-4
j_call: TRBJ2-3
d_call: TRBD2
clone_size: NA
cdr3_aa: CASPPPSGRADTQYF
cdr3_nt: TGTGCCAGCCCTCCGCCCAGCGGGAGGGCTGATACGCAGTATTTT

v_call: TRBV29-1
j_call: TRBJ2-3
d_call: NA
clone_size: NA
cdr3_aa: CSVESTAKDPQYF
cdr3_nt: TGCAGCGTTGAATCGACCGCTAAGGATCCGCAGTATTTT

v_call: TRBV30
j_call: TRBJ1-2
d_call: NA
clone_size: NA
cdr3_aa: CAWSATDGYGYTF
cdr3_nt: TGTGCCTGGAGTGCCACAGACGGCTATGGCTACACCTTC

v_call: TRBV18
j_call: TRBJ1-3
d_call: NA
clone_size: NA
cdr3_aa: CASSPRDGTGNTIYF
cdr3_nt: TGTGCCAGCTCACCAAGGGACGGAACTGGAAACACCATATATTTT

v_call: TRBV23-1
j_call: TRBJ1-2
d_call: NA
clone_size: NA
cdr3_aa: CASTQQGPGINGYTF
cdr3_nt: TGCGCCAGCACCCAACAGGGCCCAGGAATTAATGGCTACACCTTC

v_call: TRBV4-3
j_call: TRBJ2-7
d_call: TRBD2
clone_size: few
cdr3_aa: CASSQDLLAGTSYEQYF
cdr3_nt: TGCGCCAGCAGCCAAGATCTTCTAGCGGGGACCTCCTACGAGCAGTACTTC

v_call: TRBV5-1
j_call: TRBJ2-5
d_call: TRBD1
clone_size: NA
cdr3_aa: CASSLNQGAQETQYF
cdr3_nt: TGCGCCAGCAGCTTGAACCAGGGGGCTCAAGAGACCCAGTACTTC

v_call: TRBV2
j_call: TRBJ1-1
d_call: TRBD1
clone_size: NA
cdr3_aa: CASRGQQGARTEAFF
cdr3_nt: TGTGCCAGCAGGGGACAACAGGGGGCGCGAACTGAAGCTTTCTTT

v_call: TRBV18
j_call: TRBJ2-7
d_call: TRBD1
clone_size: once
cdr3_aa: CASSPDRADEQYF
cdr3_nt: TGTGCCAGCTCACCAGACAGGGCTGACGAGCAGTACTTC

v_call: TRBV9
j_call: TRBJ2-2
d_call: NA
clone_size: NA
cdr3_aa: CASSRGITGELFF
cdr3_nt: TGTGCCAGCAGCCGCGGGATCACCGGGGAGCTGTTTTTT

v_call: TRBV20-1
j_call: TRBJ2-7
d_call: NA
clone_size: NA
cdr3_aa: CSAASANEQYF
cdr3_nt: TGCAGTGCTGCTAGCGCTAACGAGCAGTACTTC

v_call: TRBV7-2
j_call: TRBJ2-3
d_call: TRBD2
clone_size: NA
cdr3_aa: CASSNRDYTDTQYF
cdr3_nt: TGTGCCAGCAGCAACCGGGACTACACAGATACGCAGTATTTT

v_call: TRBV7-9
j_call: TRBJ2-7
d_call: NA
clone_size: NA
cdr3_aa: CASSLVDSSYEQYF
cdr3_nt: TGTGCCAGCAGCTTGGTTGACAGCTCCTACGAGCAGTACTTC

v_call: TRBV10-3
j_call: TRBJ1-2
d_call: NA
clone_size: NA
cdr3_aa: CAIRAGQSDGYTF
cdr3_nt: TGTGCCATCAGAGCCGGGCAAAGCGATGGCTACACCTTC

v_call: TRBV7-8
j_call: TRBJ2-7
d_call: TRBD2
clone_size: NA
cdr3_aa: CASSPRTSDYEQYF
cdr3_nt: TGTGCCAGCAGCCCGCGGACTAGCGATTACGAGCAGTACTTC

v_call: TRBV9
j_call: TRBJ2-1
d_call: TRBD2
clone_size: NA
cdr3_aa: CASSTRLANEQFF
cdr3_nt: TGTGCCAGCAGCACAAGACTAGCCAATGAGCAGTTCTTC

v_call: TRBV7-9
j_call: TRBJ1-1
d_call: NA
clone_size: few
cdr3_aa: CASSLARGNPEAFF
cdr3_nt: TGTGCCAGCAGCTTAGCTCGGGGTAACCCTGAAGCTTTCTTT

v_call: TRBV27
j_call: TRBJ1-5
d_call: NA
clone_size: NA
cdr3_aa: CASTSTSGGPQHF
cdr3_nt: TGTGCCAGCACCTCAACGTCGGGGGGACCCCAGCATTTT

v_call: TRBV5-1
j_call: TRBJ2-3
d_call: NA
clone_size: few
cdr3_aa: CASSLDSSTDTQYF
cdr3_nt: TGCGCCAGCAGCTTGGACTCTAGCACAGATACGCAGTATTTT

v_call: TRBV6-1
j_call: TRBJ2-2
d_call: TRBD2
clone_size: NA
cdr3_aa: CASRGTSKGIGELFF
cdr3_nt: TGTGCCAGCAGGGGGACTAGCAAAGGTATCGGGGAGCTGTTTTTT

v_call: TRBV29-1
j_call: TRBJ2-2
d_call: TRBD2
clone_size: NA
cdr3_aa: CSVQPTSGRPGELFF
cdr3_nt: TGCAGCGTTCAACCGACTAGCGGGAGACCCGGGGAGCTGTTTTTT

v_call: TRBV4-1
j_call: TRBJ2-1
d_call: NA
clone_size: NA
cdr3_aa: CASSQGDWSSYNEQFF
cdr3_nt: TGCGCCAGCAGCCAAGGGGACTGGAGCTCCTACAATGAGCAGTTCTTC

v_call: TRBV7-3
j_call: TRBJ2-5
d_call: NA
clone_size: few
cdr3_aa: CASSFDKSETQYF
cdr3_nt: TGTGCCAGCAGCTTCGACAAGTCAGAGACCCAGTACTTC

v_call: TRBV18
j_call: TRBJ2-7
d_call: TRBD2
clone_size: NA
cdr3_aa: CASSSSTSGRAYEQYF
cdr3_nt: TGTGCCAGCTCATCCTCAACTAGCGGGAGGGCGTACGAGCAGTACTTC

v_call: TRBV4-1
j_call: TRBJ2-2
d_call: NA
clone_size: NA
cdr3_aa: CASSQVRTAQTGELFF
cdr3_nt: TGCGCCAGCAGCCAAGTGCGTACGGCCCAGACAGGGGAGCTGTTTTTT

v_call: TRBV10-3
j_call: TRBJ2-3
d_call: TRBD2
clone_size: few
cdr3_aa: CAIGLAETDTQYF
cdr3_nt: TGTGCCATCGGACTAGCCGAAACAGATACGCAGTATTTT

v_call: TRBV5-4
j_call: TRBJ1-2
d_call: NA
clone_size: NA
cdr3_aa: CASSRNAGDQLAYGYTF
cdr3_nt: TGTGCCAGCAGCAGAAACGCAGGTGACCAATTAGCCTATGGCTACACCTTC

v_call: TRBV7-3
j_call: TRBJ2-3
d_call: NA
clone_size: NA
cdr3_aa: CASSLRRGTDTQYF
cdr3_nt: TGTGCCAGCAGCCTCCGGCGTGGCACAGATACGCAGTATTTT

v_call: TRBV13
j_call: TRBJ2-7
d_call: NA
clone_size: NA
cdr3_aa: CASSLGRLVLRGQYF
cdr3_nt: TGTGCCAGCAGCTTAGGACGTCTTGTCCTAAGGGGACAGTACTTC

v_call: TRBV30
j_call: TRBJ2-3
d_call: NA
clone_size: NA
cdr3_aa: CAWSQGYTDTQYF
cdr3_nt: TGTGCCTGGAGTCAGGGATACACAGATACGCAGTATTTT

v_call: TRBV23-1
j_call: TRBJ2-1
d_call: NA
clone_size: NA
cdr3_aa: CASSQRETERKGSYNEQFF
cdr3_nt: TGCGCCAGCAGTCAACGAGAAACCGAGAGAAAAGGTAGCTACAATGAGCAGTTCTTC

v_call: TRBV29-1
j_call: TRBJ2-7
d_call: NA
clone_size: NA
cdr3_aa: CSVIPIRGFYEQYF
cdr3_nt: TGCAGCGTAATACCCATCAGGGGCTTCTACGAGCAGTACTTC

v_call: TRBV7-2
j_call: TRBJ1-1
d_call: NA
clone_size: NA
cdr3_aa: CASSLIAGAETFF
cdr3_nt: TGTGCCAGCAGCTTAATCGCCGGGGCAGAGACTTTCTTT

v_call: TRBV7-2
j_call: TRBJ2-1
d_call: TRBD2
clone_size: large
cdr3_aa: CASSLEGTSGRYHNEQFF
cdr3_nt: TGTGCCAGCAGCTTAGAAGGGACTAGCGGGAGGTACCACAATGAGCAGTTCTTC

v_call: TRBV19
j_call: TRBJ1-1
d_call: TRBD1
clone_size: NA
cdr3_aa: CASRGQMNTEAFF
cdr3_nt: TGTGCCAGTAGGGGACAGATGAACACTGAAGCTTTCTTT

v_call: TRBV7-2
j_call: TRBJ2-7
d_call: NA
clone_size: medium-sized
cdr3_aa: CASSSGRRYEQYF
cdr3_nt: TGTGCCAGCAGCTCGGGACGCCGGTACGAGCAGTACTTC

v_call: TRBV12-5
j_call: TRBJ2-7
d_call: TRBD1
clone_size: NA
cdr3_aa: CASGWGQFSYEQYF
cdr3_nt: TGTGCTAGTGGTTGGGGACAGTTCTCCTACGAGCAGTACTTC

v_call: TRBV6-5
j_call: TRBJ2-3
d_call: TRBD1
clone_size: NA
cdr3_aa: CASSYGTARTDTQYF
cdr3_nt: TGTGCCAGCAGCTACGGGACAGCAAGAACAGATACGCAGTATTTT

v_call: TRBV29-1
j_call: TRBJ2-7
d_call: TRBD1
clone_size: NA
cdr3_aa: CSVGLRRGPYEQYF
cdr3_nt: TGCAGCGTTGGCCTGAGAAGGGGGCCCTACGAGCAGTACTTC

v_call: TRBV6-5
j_call: TRBJ2-7
d_call: TRBD2
clone_size: NA
cdr3_aa: CASSSGTSGISEQYF
cdr3_nt: TGTGCCAGCAGTTCCGGGACTAGCGGGATATCCGAGCAGTACTTC

v_call: TRBV5-1
j_call: TRBJ2-5
d_call: TRBD2
clone_size: few
cdr3_aa: CASSGLVEETQYF
cdr3_nt: TGCGCCAGCTCGGGACTAGTAGAAGAGACCCAGTACTTC